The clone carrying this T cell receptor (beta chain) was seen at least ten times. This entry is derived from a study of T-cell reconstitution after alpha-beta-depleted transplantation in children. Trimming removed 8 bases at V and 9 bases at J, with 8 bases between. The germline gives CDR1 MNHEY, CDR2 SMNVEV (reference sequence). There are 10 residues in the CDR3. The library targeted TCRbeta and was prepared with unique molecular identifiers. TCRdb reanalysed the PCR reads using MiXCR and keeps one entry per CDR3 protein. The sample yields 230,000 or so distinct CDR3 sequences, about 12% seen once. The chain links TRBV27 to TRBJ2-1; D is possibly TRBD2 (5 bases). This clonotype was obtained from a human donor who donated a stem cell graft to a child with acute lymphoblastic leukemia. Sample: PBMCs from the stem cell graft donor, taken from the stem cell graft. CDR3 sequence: CASGLIEQFF. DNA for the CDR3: TGTGCCAGCGGACTTATTGAGCAGTTCTTC.